This T cell receptor (beta chain) was observed in a study of tumor-infiltrating lymphocytes in primary liver carcinoma. Study background: Treatment of the patients' primary liver carcinoma consisted of surgical resection. Tumor stage was T1-T3 N0M0, and tumor size was about 4.2 to 11 cm across.

Priming with a constant-region primer yielded TCR beta cDNA from roughly 490 ng total RNA. The TCR beta library was amplified through three nested multiplex PCR rounds in a modified ARM-PCR procedure. Rounds one and two of PCR, each of about 10 cycles, were primed with TRBV1-TRBV30 forward primers and a C-beta reverse primer. TCRdb independently ran MiXCR on the multiplex PCR reads; one entry per CDR3 protein. Of 310,000 or so distinct CDR3 sequences listed, almost 65% are singletons. The CDR3 sequence is 16 residues long. The V segment lost 10 bases and the J segment 10 bases; nucleotides outside the gene matches: 16. Germline CDR1 SGHAT, CDR2 FQNNGV. The source of the blood RNA was unsorted whole blood, and germline DNA was extracted as well. About 4 milliliters of peripheral blood were drawn presurgically.

The chain is built from TRBV11-2 and TRBJ2-1, with TRBD2 identical over 13 bases. The receptor's source is a middle-aged man with primary liver carcinoma and hepatitis B virus infection. The sample taken for sequencing was peripheral blood. CDR3 protein: CAKSLAGLAGEVEQFF. CDR3 sequence (DNA): TGTGCCAAAAGCTTAGCCGGACTAGCGGGGGAGGTGGAGCAGTTCTTC.